This T cell receptor beta chain was sequenced during a study of OX40 agonist ivuxolimab in advanced cancers. Looked up from germline, CDR1 is LGHNA and CDR2 is YNFKEQ. Trimming shortened V by 3 bases and J by 4 bases, and 15 bases separated the two germline ends. The CDR3 has 16 residues. This clone has a single count. The assay was immunoSEQ multiplex PCR, and TCRdb's table has in-frame clones only and misses some. Of about 28,000 clones in the sample, roughly 87% are singletons; the top ten hold roughly 15%. This specimen consisted of CD4+ or CD8+ T cells sorted from blood, obtained in a trial of the OX40 agonist ivuxolimab. The chain uses TRBV4-2 and TRBJ1-4, with TRBD1 as a possible D gene (6 bases). This receptor was identified in an adult with an advanced solid tumor such as melanoma, head and neck, liver or kidney cancer. The CDR3 loop is CASSHPREDSNEKLFF. Written as DNA, the CDR3 is TGTGCCAGCAGCCATCCTCGCGAGGACAGTAATGAAAAACTGTTTTTT.